This is a list of T cell receptor beta chains from one sample in a study of T cells in Graves' hyperthyroidism and ophthalmopathy. TCRdb called the multiplex PCR reads again in MiXCR, with one record for every CDR3 protein. The repertoire holds hundreds of thousands of distinct CDR3 sequences, with roughly 13% as singletons. Sequenced sample: blood. The receptors derive from a woman under 30 with Graves' hyperthyroidism. The CDR3 runs from the conserved cysteine through the conserved F or W. Each record gives: clone size, J gene, V gene, D gene, CDR3 DNA, CDR3 protein. The D gene is left open where the match is weak. Part of the rows lack a size; the others show once, few, many or a class for expanded clones.

>many|TRBJ2-2|TRBV19|TRBD1
TGTGCCAGTGCCCGGCGGACAGGGGACACCGGGGAGCTGTTTTTT
CASARRTGDTGELFF
>many|TRBJ2-1|TRBV6-1|TRBD2
TGTGCCAGCATCTTAGCGGGAGGGCTTGGGCAGTTCTTC
CASILAGGLGQFF
>-|TRBJ2-1|TRBV19|-
TGTGCCAGTAGACGCCAGCCCGGCGGGTTCAATGAGCAGTTCTTC
CASRRQPGGFNEQFF
>-|TRBJ1-2|TRBV15|-
TGTGCCACCAGTGCGGACGCGGTAGAGGGCTACACCTTC
CATSADAVEGYTF
>many|TRBJ2-7|TRBV20-1|TRBD1
TGCAGTGCTAGAGGGGACAGCTCCTACGAGCAGTACTTC
CSARGDSSYEQYF
>many|TRBJ2-7|TRBV6-6|-
TGTGCCAGCAGTTACTCTTCGGCGGACTACGAGCAGTACTTC
CASSYSSADYEQYF
>many|TRBJ2-1|TRBV2|TRBD2
TGTGCCAGCAGGGGACTAGTCAATGAGCAGTTCTTC
CASRGLVNEQFF
>many|TRBJ2-7|TRBV7-9|-
TGTGCCAGCAGCTTATTCAGGGAGAAGACCTTCTACGAGCAGTACTTC
CASSLFREKTFYEQYF
>-|TRBJ1-5|TRBV4-1|TRBD1
TGCGCCAGCAGCCCTCTACCGGGACAGGGGGCGCTTAGCAATCAGCCCCAGCATTTT
CASSPLPGQGALSNQPQHF
>-|TRBJ1-6|TRBV6-1|-
TGTGCCAGCAGGACAGGTTTCAATTCACCCCTCCACTTT
CASRTGFNSPLHF
>many|TRBJ2-7|TRBV7-3|TRBD1
TGTGCCAGCAGCTTCGGTTTAACCCCTCGACAGGGACCGTCCTACGAGCAGTACTTC
CASSFGLTPRQGPSYEQYF
>many|TRBJ1-5|TRBV6-2/TRBV6-3|-
TGTGCCAGCAGTCGGAGCCCTTATAGCAATCAGCCCCAGCATTTT
CASSRSPYSNQPQHF
>many|TRBJ2-5|TRBV10-3|-
TGTGCCATCAGTGAGGTTTTGGCGAAAGAGACCCAGTACTTC
CAISEVLAKETQYF
>many|TRBJ1-5|TRBV6-2/TRBV6-3|-
TGTGCCAGCAGTCAGGGGAATAGCAATCAGCCCCAGCATTTT
CASSQGNSNQPQHF
>-|TRBJ2-7|TRBV29-1|TRBD1
TGCAGCGTTGTAAAGACAGGGAGAGACGAGCAGTACTTC
CSVVKTGRDEQYF
>-|TRBJ2-1|TRBV29-1|-
TGCAGCGTTGCTACAGGGATCTACAATGAGCAGTTCTTC
CSVATGIYNEQFF
>many|TRBJ2-1|TRBV3-1|-
TGTGCCAGCAGCCCAACCGGGACTCTCTCCTACAATGAGCAGTTCTTC
CASSPTGTLSYNEQFF
>few|TRBJ2-7|TRBV5-6|TRBD1
TGTGCCAGCAGCTTGGGGAGCTACAGGGGATCCTACGAGCAGTACTTC
CASSLGSYRGSYEQYF
>many|TRBJ1-1|TRBV2|TRBD1
TGTGCCACCGGGACAGGGAACACTGAAGCTTTCTTT
CATGTGNTEAFF
>-|TRBJ1-2|TRBV6-2/TRBV6-3|-
TGTGCCAGCAACATCAGGGGACCCCTCCGCTATGGCTGCACCTTC
CASNIRGPLRYGCTF
>many|TRBJ2-1|TRBV5-5|TRBD2
TGTGCCAGCAGCTTGACTCTAGCGGGCAGAGACAATGAGCAGTTCTTC
CASSLTLAGRDNEQFF
>-|TRBJ2-5|TRBV7-2|-
TGTGCCAGCAGCCGCTCGCGGGAGACCCAGTACTTC
CASSRSRETQYF